This TCR beta chain originates from a study of blood T cell repertoires in COVID-19. Clones were sequenced by immunoSEQ multiplex PCR, and TCRdb holds only the in-frame ones, with some missing. In the table there are roughly 400,000 clones, just under 90% of which are singletons. This CDR3 is built from 14 residues. Germline V gene sequence: CDR1 LNHDA, CDR2 SQIVND (reference sequence). The V gene end was trimmed by 6 bases and the J gene end by 5 bases; junction bases not matched to a gene: 7. The clonotype comes from a woman aged 50 to 60 who had recovered from COVID-19. This sequence joins TRBV19 and TRBJ1-5; 7 nucleotides align to TRBD1. The specimen was PBMCs or T cells enriched from blood (not recorded which). The CDR3: CASSDREAHQPQHF. The CDR3 DNA is TGTGCCAGTAGCGACAGGGAGGCCCATCAGCCCCAGCATTTT.